This T cell receptor beta chain was identified during a study of shared clonotypes between healthy human individuals. Overall study context: There were three CD4 naive, three CD4 memory, two CD8 naive and one CD8 memory plates per donor.

CDR3 length: 15 residues. CDR1 and CDR2 (germline): SGHRS, YFSETQ. Trimming removed 0 bases from V and 2 bases from J, with 11 bases in between. Per the authors' pipeline: Junction-only immunoSEQ data arrived without quality scores, meaning filtering differed. TCRdb's copy holds only in-frame clones and misses some; the assay was immunoSEQ multiplex PCR. Clonal size and the V and J genes are those of that table, whereas D and trimming came from the DNA. Among roughly 2.4 million clones listed, approximately 96% were seen once. Comments on this clone: Its antigen is not known.

Study conclusions and caveats: Investigators expected sequencing depth to affect clonotype sharing among donors. Naive subsets typically showed greater estimated richness than memory subsets.

The source of this sequence is a man aged 18 to 35 in good health. The rearrangement links TRBV5-1 to TRBJ1-1, with no clear D. The sample taken for sequencing was naive CD4+ T cells sorted from blood. Subset here: CD45RA+ positively selected. CDR3 in amino acids: CASSLAVSGNTEAFF. In DNA, the CDR3 is TGCGCCAGCAGCTTGGCCGTTTCGGGAAACACTGAAGCTTTCTTT.